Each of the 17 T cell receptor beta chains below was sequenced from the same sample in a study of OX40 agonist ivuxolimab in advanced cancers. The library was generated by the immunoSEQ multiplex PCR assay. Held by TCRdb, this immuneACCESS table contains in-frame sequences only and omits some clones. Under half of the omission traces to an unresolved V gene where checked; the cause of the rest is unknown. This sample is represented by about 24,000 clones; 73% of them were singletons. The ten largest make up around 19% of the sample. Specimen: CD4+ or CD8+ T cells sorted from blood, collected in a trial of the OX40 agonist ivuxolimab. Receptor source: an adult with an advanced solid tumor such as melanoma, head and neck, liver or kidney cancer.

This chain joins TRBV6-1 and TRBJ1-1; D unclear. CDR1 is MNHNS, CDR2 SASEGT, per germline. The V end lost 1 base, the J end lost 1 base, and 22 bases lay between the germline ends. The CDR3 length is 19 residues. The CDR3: CASSEVTRSLVPRNTEAFF. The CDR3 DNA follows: TGTGCCAGCAGTGAAGTTACACGATCCCTTGTCCCCAGGAACACTGAAGCTTTCTTT.

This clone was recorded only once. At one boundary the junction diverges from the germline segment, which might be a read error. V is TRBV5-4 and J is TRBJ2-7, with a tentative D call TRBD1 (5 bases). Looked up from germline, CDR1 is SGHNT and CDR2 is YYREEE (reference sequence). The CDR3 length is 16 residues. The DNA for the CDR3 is TGCGCCAGCAGCCAAGATCCCCAGGGCAACTCCTACGAGCAGTACTTC. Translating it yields CASSQDPQGNSYEQYF.

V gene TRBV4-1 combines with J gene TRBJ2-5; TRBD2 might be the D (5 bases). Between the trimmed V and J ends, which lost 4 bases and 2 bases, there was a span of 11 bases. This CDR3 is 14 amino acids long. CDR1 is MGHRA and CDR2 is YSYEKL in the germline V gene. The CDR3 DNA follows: TGCGCCAGCAGCCCGGGGAGCCTACAAGAGACCCAGTACTTC. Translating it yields CASSPGSLQETQYF.

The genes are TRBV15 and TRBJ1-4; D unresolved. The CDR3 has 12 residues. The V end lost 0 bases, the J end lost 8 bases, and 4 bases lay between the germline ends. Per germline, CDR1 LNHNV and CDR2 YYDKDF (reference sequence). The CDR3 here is CATSREGEKLFF. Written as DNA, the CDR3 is TGTGCCACCAGCAGAGAGGGGGAAAAACTGTTTTTT. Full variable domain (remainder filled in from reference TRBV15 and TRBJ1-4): DAMVIQNPRYQVTQFGKPVTLSCSQTLNHNVMYWYQQKSSQAPKLLFHYYDKDFNNEADTPDNFQSRRPNTSFCFLDIRSPGLGDTAMYLCATSREGEKLFFGSGTQLSVL.

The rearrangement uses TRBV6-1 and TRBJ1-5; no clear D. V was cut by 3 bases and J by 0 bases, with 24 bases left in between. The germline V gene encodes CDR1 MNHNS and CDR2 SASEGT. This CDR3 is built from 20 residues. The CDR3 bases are TGTGCCAGCAGTGAGACTCCCATGCTCCGTACAAGTTATAGCAATCAGCCCCAGCATTTT. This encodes CASSETPMLRTSYSNQPQHF.

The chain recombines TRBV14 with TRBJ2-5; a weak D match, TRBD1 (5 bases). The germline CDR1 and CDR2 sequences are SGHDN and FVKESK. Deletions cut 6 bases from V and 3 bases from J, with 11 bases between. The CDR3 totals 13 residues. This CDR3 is CASSLTGKETQYF. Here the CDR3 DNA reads TGTGCCAGCAGTCTTACAGGAAAAGAGACCCAGTACTTC.

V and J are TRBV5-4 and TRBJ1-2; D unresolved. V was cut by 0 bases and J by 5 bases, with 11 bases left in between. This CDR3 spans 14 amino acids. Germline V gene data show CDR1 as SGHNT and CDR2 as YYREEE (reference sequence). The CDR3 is CASSLGDQRYGYTF. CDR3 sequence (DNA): TGTGCCAGCAGCTTGGGGGATCAGAGGTATGGCTACACCTTC.

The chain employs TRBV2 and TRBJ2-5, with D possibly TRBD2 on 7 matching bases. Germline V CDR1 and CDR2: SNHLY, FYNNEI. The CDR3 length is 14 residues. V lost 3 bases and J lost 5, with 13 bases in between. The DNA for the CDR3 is TGTGCCAGCAGTGATAAGGGGGGGTGGGAGACCCAGTACTTC. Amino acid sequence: CASSDKGGWETQYF.

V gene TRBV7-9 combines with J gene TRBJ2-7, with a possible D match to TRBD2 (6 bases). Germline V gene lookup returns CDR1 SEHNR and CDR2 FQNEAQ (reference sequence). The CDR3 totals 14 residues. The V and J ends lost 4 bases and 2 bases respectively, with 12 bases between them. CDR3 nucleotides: TGTGCCAGCAGCTCCCCGGAGCGGGCCTACGAGCAGTACTTC. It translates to CASSSPERAYEQYF.

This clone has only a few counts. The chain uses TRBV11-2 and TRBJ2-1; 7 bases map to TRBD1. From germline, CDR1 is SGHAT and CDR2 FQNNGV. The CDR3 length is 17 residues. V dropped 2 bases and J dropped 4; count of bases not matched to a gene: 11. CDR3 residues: CASSLRMGTADYNEQFF. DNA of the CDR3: TGTGCCAGCAGCTTAAGGATGGGGACAGCCGATTACAATGAGCAGTTCTTC.

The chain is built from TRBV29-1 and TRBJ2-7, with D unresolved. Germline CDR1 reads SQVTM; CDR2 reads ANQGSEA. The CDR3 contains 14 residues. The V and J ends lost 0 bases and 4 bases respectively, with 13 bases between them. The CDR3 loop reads CSVEDPGSRYEQYF. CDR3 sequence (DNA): TGCAGCGTTGAAGATCCTGGCAGTAGGTACGAGCAGTACTTC.

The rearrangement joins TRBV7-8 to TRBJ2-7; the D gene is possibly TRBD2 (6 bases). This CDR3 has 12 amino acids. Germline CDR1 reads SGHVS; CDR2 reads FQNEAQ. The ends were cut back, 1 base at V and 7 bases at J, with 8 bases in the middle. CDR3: CASSLGGEEQYF. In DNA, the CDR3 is TGTGCCAGCAGCTTAGGGGGGGAAGAGCAGTACTTC.

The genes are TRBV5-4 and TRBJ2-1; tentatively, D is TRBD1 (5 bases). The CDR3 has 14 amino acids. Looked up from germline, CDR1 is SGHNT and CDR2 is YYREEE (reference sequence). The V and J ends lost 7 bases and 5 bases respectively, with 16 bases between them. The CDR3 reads CASSSWGVDNEQFF. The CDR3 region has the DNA TGTGCCAGCTCGTCCTGGGGCGTCGACAATGAGCAGTTCTTC.

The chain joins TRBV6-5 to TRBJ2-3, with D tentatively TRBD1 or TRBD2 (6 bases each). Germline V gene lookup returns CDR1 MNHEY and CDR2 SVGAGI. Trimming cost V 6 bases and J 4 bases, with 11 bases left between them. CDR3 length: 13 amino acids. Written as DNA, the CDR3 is TGTGCCAGCAGGGGGGGCCGGGCAGATACGCAGTATTTT. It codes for CASRGGRADTQYF.

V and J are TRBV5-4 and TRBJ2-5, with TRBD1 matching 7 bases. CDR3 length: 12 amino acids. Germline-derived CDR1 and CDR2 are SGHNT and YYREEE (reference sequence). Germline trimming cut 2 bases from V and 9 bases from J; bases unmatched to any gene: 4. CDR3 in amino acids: CASSFSQGAQYF. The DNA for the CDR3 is TGTGCCAGCAGCTTCAGTCAGGGGGCCCAGTACTTC.

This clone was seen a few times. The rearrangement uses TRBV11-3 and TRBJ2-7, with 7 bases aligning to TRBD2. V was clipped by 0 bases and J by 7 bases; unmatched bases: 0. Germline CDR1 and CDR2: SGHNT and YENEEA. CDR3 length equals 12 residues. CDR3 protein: CASSLEAGEQYF. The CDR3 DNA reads TGTGCCAGCAGCTTAGAAGCGGGGGAGCAGTACTTC.

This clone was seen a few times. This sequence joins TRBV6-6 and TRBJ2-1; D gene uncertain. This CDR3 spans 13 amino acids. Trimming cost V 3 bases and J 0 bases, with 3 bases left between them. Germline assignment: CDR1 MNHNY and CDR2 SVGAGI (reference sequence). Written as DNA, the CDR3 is TGTGCCAGCAGTTATTACTCCTACAATGAGCAGTTCTTC. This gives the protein CASSYYSYNEQFF.